This T cell receptor (beta chain) was sequenced for a study of blood T cell repertoires in COVID-19 (dated by TCRdb to 2019 to 2021). In terms of the full investigation: Samples covering the acute and convalescent phases of COVID-19 were provided by collaborators in the United States, Italy and Spain. Deeply sampled blood TCRbeta repertoires from subjects exposed to, actively infected with, or recovered from COVID-19 were included in the dataset. Where available, HLA class I and class II types were obtained from metadata supplied by the sample provider rather than from assay-based typing. The repertoires were released in a freely available public database intended as a resource for research on the immune response to SARS-CoV-2. The sample metadata nearly always contained a de-identified subject ID, COVID-19 status, age in years and sex. The samples were drawn from two sources: the first 160 participants of the ongoing ImmuneRACE study, and over 1,000 subjects contributed by 6 global collaborators. The prospective study material was composed of cDNA or gDNA derived from T cells, B-cell-depleted T cells, or PBMCs.

Each collaborating institution followed its own protocols to collect whole blood in K2EDTA tubes. Collaborator samples were shipped for TCRbeta analysis as frozen whole blood, isolated PBMCs, or DNA extracted from either sample type. The investigation overall reported the following: How much clinical and demographic metadata was included differed by source and by participant, and the metadata was provided uncurated.

TCRbeta CDR3 regions were amplified from genomic DNA using the immunoSEQ Assay, a bias-controlled multiplex PCR. In the source study's methods: Nucleated cell counts per sample were estimated from amplification of reference gene primers within the assay. Sequence reads were collapsed and filtered to measure the absolute abundance of every unique TCRbeta CDR3 rearrangement. For each sample, productive Simpson clonality was calculated as the square root of Simpson's diversity index over productive rearrangements. TCRdb carries this immuneACCESS record with in-frame sequences only. Its versions omit some clonotypes, under half of them owing to an unresolved V gene in the studies checked, with the rest unexplained. That table gives V, J and clone size, and the DNA gave D and trimming. The sample has 210,000 or so clones on record, approximately 90% of them singletons. Together, the top ten hold around 1.2% of the sample.

From the cysteine through the phenylalanine, the CDR3 covers 13 amino acids. Only the CDR3 region is kept as DNA, spanning 39 bases read in frame from base 1. V is clipped by 3 bases and J by 6 bases, and the sequence between their germline boundaries is 12 bases long. The germline V gene provides CDR1 KGHSH and CDR2 LQKENI. Concerning this clone itself: This receptor's antigen is unknown. No qualities accompany the bases; no much larger clone lies one base away.

This receptor chain uses TRBV18 and TRBJ2-7, and possibly TRBD2, on 5 matching bases. Material for sequencing was peripheral blood. The origin of this receptor is a man aged 25-40 years with acute or convalescent COVID-19. CDR3 region: CASSPPGSREQYF. The nucleotide sequence is given as TGTGCCAGCTCACCGCCGGGATCCCGCGAGCAGTACTTC. Joined to the reference TRBV18 and TRBJ2-7 proteins, this CDR3 gives the full variable domain: NAGVMQNPRHLVRRRGQEARLRCSPMKGHSHVYWYRQLPEEGLKFMVYLQKENIIDESGMPKERFSAEFPKEGPSILRIQQVVRGDSAAYFCASSPPGSREQYFGPGTRLTVT.